What follows are 28 T cell receptor beta chains derived from one specimen sequenced in a study of memory CD4+ T cells and cytomegalovirus serostatus. Single viable CD3+CD4+CD8-CD45RO+ cells were sorted as the memory CD4+ T cells. The protocol was immunoSEQ multiplex PCR, while the TCRdb copy is restricted to in-frame clones and leaves out a portion. The sample has tens of thousands of clones; around 80% are singletons. The material sequenced was memory CD4+ T cells from blood. The receptors here all came from an adult in good health and CMV-seronegative.

The chain recombines TRBV7-2 with TRBJ1-6; maybe TRBD1 (5 bases). Germline lookup yields CDR1 SGHTA and CDR2 FQGNSA. The CDR3 extends over 17 amino acids. Trimming cost V 5 bases and J 9 bases, with 23 bases left between them. In DNA form, the CDR3 reads TGTGCCAGCAGCGGACTGAACGTGCCGGGGGGGAGTTCACCCCTCCACTTT. Translated: CASSGLNVPGGSSPLHF.

The chain carries TRBV9 and TRBJ2-1; 11 nucleotides match TRBD2. This CDR3 region has 16 residues. The germline CDR1 and CDR2 sequences are SGDLS and YYNGEE. Trimming removed 4 bases from V and 9 bases from J; junction bases left unmatched: 12. The CDR3, as DNA: TGTGCCAGCAGCCCCAACGATAGCGGGGGGGCAGGTGAGCAGTTCTTC. This gives the protein CASSPNDSGGAGEQFF.

To note about this clone: This may be a read error, as it is one base from a much larger clone. This chain connects TRBV2 to TRBJ1-5, with D possibly matching TRBD1 (6 bases). The CDR3 is 13 residues long. Trimming took off 4 bases at V and 3 bases at J, with 7 bases between the two ends. The germline V gene has CDR1 SNHLY and CDR2 FYNNEI. CDR3 in DNA: TGTGCCAGCAGTGGACAGGACAATCAGCCCCAGCATTTT. Its protein is CASSGQDNQPQHF.

This sequence joins TRBV5-1 and TRBJ2-3, with 11 bases that match TRBD2. The ends lost 4 bases at V and 0 bases at J; junction bases unmatched: 4. The V gene's germline CDR1 is SGHRS and CDR2 YFSETQ. CDR3 length equals 16 residues. The CDR3 loop is CASSQTSGASTDTQYF. The CDR3 DNA reads TGCGCCAGCAGCCAGACTAGCGGGGCTAGCACAGATACGCAGTATTTT. Complete variable domain (other parts from reference TRBV5-1 and TRBJ2-3): KAGVTQTPRYLIKTRGQQVTLSCSPISGHRSVSWYQQTPGQGLQFLFEYFSETQRNKGNFPGRFSGRQFSNSRSEMNVSTLELGDSALYLCASSQTSGASTDTQYFGPGTRLTVL.

The chain links TRBV15 to TRBJ2-1, with 9 bases lining up with TRBD1. Germline assignment: CDR1 LNHNV and CDR2 YYDKDF (reference sequence). The V gene end was trimmed by 7 bases and the J gene end by 4 bases; junction bases not matched to a gene: 8. The CDR3 consists of 15 residues. The CDR3 loop reads CATIPGTGIYNEQFF. CDR3 nucleotide sequence: TGTGCCACCATCCCCGGGACAGGGATTTACAATGAGCAGTTCTTC.

The rearrangement joins TRBV4-2 to TRBJ1-2; D may be TRBD1 (5 bases). Between the trimmed V and J ends, which lost 1 base and 0 bases, there was a span of 9 bases. This CDR3 is 15 amino acids long. Germline V gene data show CDR1 as LGHNA and CDR2 as YNFKEQ. Here the CDR3 reads CASSQGDGTNYGYTF. CDR3 bases: TGTGCCAGCAGCCAAGGGGACGGGACTAACTATGGCTACACCTTC.

The rearrangement uses TRBV21-1 and TRBJ2-4. TRBV21-1 is a listed pseudogene. This CDR3 contains 19 residues. CDR3 bases: TGTGCCAGCAGCAAAATAGGGGGAGAGAAGGGACTAGCCAAAAACATTCAGTACTTC. This sequence encodes CASSKIGGEKGLAKNIQYF.

Only one count was recorded for this clone. CDR3 nucleotides: TGTGCCAGCAGTTTATCAGGCGGGAGGGGTATAGATACGCAGTATTTT. As protein: CASSLSGGRGIDTQYF. The V and J genes are TRBV27 and TRBJ2-3; 9 bases map to TRBD2. V lost 0 bases and J lost 5; bases outside the gene matches: 6. From germline, CDR1 is MNHEY and CDR2 SMNVEV (reference sequence). The CDR3 consists of 16 residues.

V usage is TRBV18 and J usage is TRBJ1-1; 9 nucleotides agree with TRBD1. Trimming removed 6 bases from V and 11 bases from J; junction bases left unmatched: 7. This CDR3 contains 12 residues. The germline gives CDR1 KGHSH, CDR2 LQKENI. This CDR3 reads CASSGTGREAFF. Here the CDR3 DNA reads TGTGCCAGCTCCGGGACAGGGAGGGAGGCTTTCTTT.

The rearrangement joins TRBV6-5 to TRBJ1-2, with D unresolved. The CDR3 totals 15 residues. The V gene's germline CDR1 is MNHEY and CDR2 SVGAGI. Trimming cost V 2 bases and J 0 bases, with 10 bases left between them. The CDR3 DNA reads TGTGCCAGCAGTTACGATCTGGAAGCTAACTATGGCTACACCTTC. Translated: CASSYDLEANYGYTF.

The genes are TRBV11-2 and TRBJ2-7; D unclear. The CDR3 totals 15 residues. The germline V gene has CDR1 SGHAT and CDR2 FQNNGV. Trimming shortened V by 5 bases and J by 0 bases, and 14 bases separated the two germline ends. Here the CDR3 reads CASSPRVSSSYEQYF. The CDR3, as DNA: TGTGCCAGCAGCCCCCGGGTCTCCAGCTCCTACGAGCAGTACTTC.

The J gene is TRBJ1-1, the V gene TRBV6-5, with 7 bases lining up with TRBD1. Germline trimming cut 0 bases from V and 1 base from J; bases unmatched to any gene: 2. The CDR3 runs to 15 residues. The germline gives CDR1 MNHEY, CDR2 SVGAGI. The CDR3: CASSYSTGRNTEAFF. The CDR3 DNA follows: TGTGCCAGCAGTTACTCGACAGGGAGGAACACTGAAGCTTTCTTT.

This rearrangement joins TRBV4-3 to TRBJ1-4; TRBD1 is a possible D gene (5 bases). Looked up from germline, CDR1 is LGHNA and CDR2 is YSLEER. This CDR3 comprises 17 residues. V lost 1 base and J 0 bases, leaving 12 bases between the germline ends. CDR3 sequence (DNA): TGCGCCAGCAGCCAAGCAGGGAGACCCGCAACTAATGAAAAACTGTTTTTT. This encodes CASSQAGRPATNEKLFF.

The V gene is TRBV27, the J gene TRBJ2-7; TRBD1 aligns across 9 bases. After removal of 6 bases from V and 0 bases from J, the junction contained 9 bases not matched to a gene. Germline V gene data show CDR1 as MNHEY and CDR2 as SMNVEV (reference sequence). The CDR3 sequence is 16 residues long. The CDR3 sequence: CASSGTGSMSSYEQYF. The CDR3 DNA follows: TGTGCCAGCAGCGGGACAGGGTCGATGAGCTCCTACGAGCAGTACTTC.

This chain links TRBV5-1 with TRBJ1-6; D not resolved. CDR3 length: 16 amino acids. V dropped 4 bases and J dropped 7 bases, with 18 bases sitting between them. Germline values: CDR1 SGHRS, CDR2 YFSETQ. The CDR3 spells CASSPDGRLGNSPLHF. The DNA of the CDR3 is TGCGCCAGCAGCCCGGATGGACGGTTGGGAAATTCACCCCTCCACTTT.

Only a few counts were recorded for this clone. The J gene is TRBJ1-4, the V gene TRBV5-1; weak D call: TRBD1 (6 bases). CDR1 is SGHRS and CDR2 is YFSETQ in the germline V gene. With 4 bases removed from V and 5 bases from J, the gap between germline ends came to 9 bases. This CDR3 contains 13 residues. In nucleotides, the CDR3 is TGCGCCAGCAGCAGACAGGAGAATGAAAAACTGTTTTTT. Amino acid sequence: CASSRQENEKLFF.

The rearrangement links TRBV7-2 to TRBJ2-7; no clear D gene. CDR3 length: 11 amino acids. CDR1 and CDR2 from the germline V gene are SGHTA and FQGNSA. V dropped 5 bases and J dropped 4 bases, with 6 bases sitting between them. This CDR3 reads CASSPAYEQYF. DNA of the CDR3: TGTGCCAGCAGCCCGGCTTACGAGCAGTACTTC.

This clone has a single count. This chain connects TRBV11-2 to TRBJ2-7, with TRBD2 identical over 8 bases. Germline CDR1 reads SGHAT; CDR2 reads FQNNGV. The CDR3 is 12 residues long. V was pared by 5 bases and J by 6 bases, with 3 bases of the junction left unmatched. Here the CDR3 reads CASSPSGSEQYF. CDR3 DNA: TGTGCCAGCAGCCCGAGCGGGAGCGAGCAGTACTTC.

V is TRBV7-9 and J is TRBJ1-3, with D perhaps matching TRBD1 (5 bases). V dropped 3 bases and J dropped 4 bases, with 16 bases sitting between them. The CDR3 length is 16 residues. Germline V gene data show CDR1 as SEHNR and CDR2 as FQNEAQ (reference sequence). The CDR3 sequence: CASSFRGIGLGNTIYF. DNA for the CDR3: TGTGCCAGCAGCTTTAGGGGAATCGGGCTAGGAAACACCATATATTTT.

This chain links TRBV28 with TRBJ2-1, with TRBD2 matching over 8 bases. The germline V gene encodes CDR1 MDHEN and CDR2 SYDVKM. CDR3 length: 16 residues. The trim removed 4 bases at V and 7 bases at J, leaving 12 bases unmatched. The CDR3 spells CASSSFAGLGINEQFF. The CDR3 DNA follows: TGTGCCAGCAGTTCCTTCGCGGGACTAGGGATAAATGAGCAGTTCTTC.

The V gene is TRBV28, the J gene TRBJ2-7, with 8 bases that match TRBD1. The CDR3 is 12 residues long. CDR1 is MDHEN and CDR2 is SYDVKM in the germline V gene. V shed 7 bases and J 5 bases; nucleotides not matched to a gene: 4. The CDR3 DNA is TGTGCCAGCATCTCGACAGGGGACGAGCAGTACTTC. This translates into CASISTGDEQYF.

The chain employs TRBV2 and TRBJ1-4; TRBD1 agrees at 8 bases. The trim removed 4 bases at V and 7 bases at J, leaving 8 bases unmatched. The CDR3 extends over 15 amino acids. Germline V lookup: CDR1 SNHLY, CDR2 FYNNEI. CDR3 sequence (DNA): TGTGCCAGCAGTGCGACAGGGGTGTTTGTTGAAAAACTGTTTTTT. Protein product: CASSATGVFVEKLFF.

The V and J genes are TRBV28 and TRBJ2-3, with unresolved D. The CDR3 has 14 residues. V dropped 6 bases and J dropped 2 bases, with 12 bases sitting between them. Germline assignment: CDR1 MDHEN and CDR2 SYDVKM. CDR3 bases: TGTGCCAGCAGGGGGTCCCTCATCACAGATACGCAGTATTTT. Its protein is CASRGSLITDTQYF.

The genes are TRBV19 and TRBJ1-5; 12 nucleotides agree with TRBD1. Germline CDR1 LNHDA, CDR2 SQIVND (reference sequence). J lost 4 bases, V lost 8 bases, and 12 bases had no gene match. The CDR3 totals 17 residues. CDR3 loop: CASGTGRDRGRNQPQHF. DNA of the CDR3: TGTGCCAGTGGAACCGGCCGGGACAGGGGGCGTAATCAGCCCCAGCATTTT.

The rearrangement links TRBV9 to TRBJ1-2; the D is unclear. Germline V CDR1 and CDR2: SGDLS, YYNGEE. This CDR3 is 15 amino acids long. Trimming left V 4 bases short and J 5 bases short, with 18 bases between. The chain's CDR3 is CASSPSWNPGYGYTF. The CDR3 bases are TGTGCCAGCAGCCCGTCCTGGAATCCCGGTTATGGCTACACCTTC.

This clone is medium-sized (0.01 to 0.1%) in the sample. The chain uses TRBV19 and TRBJ2-7; 7 bases agree with TRBD1. Germline V gives CDR1 LNHDA, CDR2 SQIVND (reference sequence). V shed 5 bases and J 3 bases; nucleotides not matched to a gene: 13. CDR3 length equals 16 residues. CDR3 DNA sequence: TGTGCCAGTAGTGGCCTAGGGGCAGGGGGAAACTACGAGCAGTACTTC. Translated: CASSGLGAGGNYEQYF.

The chain couples TRBV7-6 to TRBJ1-1; 8 bases are shared with TRBD1. Germline V gene sequence: CDR1 SGHVS, CDR2 FNYEAQ. With V trimmed by 5 bases and J by 0 bases, 14 bases remained unmatched. The CDR3 spans 18 residues. The CDR3 region is CASSPHMDRVGLNTEAFF. The DNA of the CDR3 is TGTGCCAGCAGCCCCCACATGGACAGGGTCGGGCTGAACACTGAAGCTTTCTTT. The complete variable domain, with remaining parts taken from reference TRBV7-6 and TRBJ1-1, reads GAGVSQSPRYKVTKRGQDVALRCDPISGHVSLYWYRQALGQGPEFLTYFNYEAQQDKSGLPNDRFSAERPEGSISTLTIQRTEQRDSAMYRCASSPHMDRVGLNTEAFFGQGTRLTVV.

The V and J genes are TRBV19 and TRBJ1-5; D gene unclear. V shed 10 bases and J shed 4 bases, with 23 bases lying between them. The CDR3 contains 16 residues. Per germline, CDR1 LNHDA and CDR2 SQIVND (reference sequence). The CDR3: CATRSGPPEWNQPQHF. The CDR3 nucleotides read TGTGCCACCCGTTCCGGGCCCCCCGAATGGAATCAGCCCCAGCATTTT.